This T cell receptor (beta chain) was recovered during a study of multiple sclerosis patients with progressive multifocal leukoencephalopathy. Germline CDR1 is MNHEY and CDR2 is SVGAGI. The CDR3 is made up of 15 amino acids. The V and J ends lost 1 base and 0 bases respectively, with 9 bases between them. Assay: immunoSEQ multiplex PCR; the TCRdb copy retains only in-frame clones and omits some. The sample contains fewer than 35,000 clones, approximately 89% of which appear only once. Time point specified: before natalizumab initiation. The sequenced sample was PBMCs. This clonotype was sampled from a human donor with multiple sclerosis. The J gene is TRBJ1-1, the V gene TRBV6-5, with no clear D. CDR3 sequence: CASSYWQLMNTEAFF. In DNA form, the CDR3 reads TGTGCCAGCAGTTACTGGCAGCTTATGAACACTGAAGCTTTCTTT.